These 20 T cell receptor beta chains came from one sample sequenced in a study of stem cell transplantation in POMP-related autoinflammatory disease. Clones were read by immunoSEQ multiplex PCR, and TCRdb kept only the in-frame ones, dropping some. Here the sample spans approximately 65,000 clones, roughly 93% being singletons. The source material was CD4+ T cells from PBMCs, sampled after stem cell transplantation. Receptors originate from a human patient with POMP-related autoinflammation and immune dysregulation (PRAID). Some T cells may be transferred from the graft donor.

The chain combines TRBV7-9 with TRBJ1-1, with D unclear. Looked up from germline, CDR1 is SEHNR and CDR2 is FQNEAQ (reference sequence). This CDR3 is 15 amino acids long. The V and J ends lost 5 bases and 2 bases respectively, with 15 bases between them. This chain's CDR3 is CASSADGWSNTEAFF. The CDR3 DNA reads TGTGCCAGCAGCGCCGATGGGTGGAGTAACACTGAAGCTTTCTTT.

This clone was observed a single time. The chain uses TRBV7-2 and TRBJ2-1; a possible D gene is TRBD1 (5 bases). CDR3 size: 16 residues. Trimming took 1 base from V and 0 from J, leaving 10 bases between them. Looked up from germline, CDR1 is SGHTA and CDR2 is FQGNSA. The CDR3 spells CASSLGQGVSYNEQFF. The DNA for the CDR3 is TGTGCCAGCAGCTTAGGGCAAGGGGTCTCCTACAATGAGCAGTTCTTC.

V is TRBV2 and J is TRBJ2-2, with TRBD1 identical over 9 bases. There are 16 residues in the CDR3. After removal of 6 bases from V and 0 bases from J, the junction contained 5 bases not matched to a gene. Per germline, CDR1 SNHLY and CDR2 FYNNEI. DNA of the CDR3: TGTGCCAGCAGGGCGGGACAGGGTTCGAACACCGGGGAGCTGTTTTTT. Its protein product is CASRAGQGSNTGELFF.

This clone appeared once. The J gene is TRBJ1-6, the V gene TRBV10-3, with TRBD1 matching over 8 bases. CDR3 length equals 15 residues. The germline gives CDR1 ENHRY, CDR2 SYGVKD. V lost 4 bases, J lost 10 bases, and 9 bases stayed unmatched. This chain's CDR3 is CAISATQGARSPLHF. CDR3 nucleotides: TGTGCCATCAGTGCCACCCAGGGGGCACGATCACCCCTCCACTTT.

The rearrangement links TRBV6-1 to TRBJ2-2, with no clear D. V lost 1 base and J 8 bases, leaving 2 bases between the germline ends. CDR1 MNHNS and CDR2 SASEGT come from the germline V gene. This CDR3 comprises 11 residues. CDR3 in DNA: TGTGCCAGCAGTGAAGGTGGGGAGCTGTTTTTT. The encoded protein is CASSEGGELFF.

The chain uses TRBV7-8 and TRBJ2-3; 7 bases align to TRBD1. Germline V gene sequence: CDR1 SGHVS, CDR2 FQNEAQ. Trimming removed 1 base from V and 6 bases from J; junction bases left unmatched: 7. The CDR3 runs 15 residues. Here the CDR3 reads CASSLENARGDTQYF. In DNA form, the CDR3 reads TGTGCCAGCAGCTTAGAGAACGCCAGGGGGGATACGCAGTATTTT.

This chain links TRBV15 with TRBJ2-3; TRBD1 is a possible D gene (5 bases). Trimming shortened V by 1 base and J by 0 bases, and 14 bases separated the two germline ends. The CDR3 runs to 17 residues. Germline-derived CDR1 and CDR2 are LNHNV and YYDKDF (reference sequence). CDR3 coding DNA: TGTGCCACCAGCAGAGCCCAGGGCTTGTCGAGCACAGATACGCAGTATTTT. Translated: CATSRAQGLSSTDTQYF.

The chain employs TRBV30 and TRBJ2-3; 9 nucleotides line up with TRBD2. The CDR3 spans 17 residues. V was clipped by 5 bases and J by 3 bases; unmatched bases: 15. The germline CDR1 and CDR2 sequences are GTSNPN and SVGIG (reference sequence). The CDR3 nucleotides are TGTGCCTGGGCAGGTTCGAGCGGGAGGATTAGTACAGATACGCAGTATTTT. Residues: CAWAGSSGRISTDTQYF.

The chain employs TRBV19 and TRBJ1-1, with 7 nucleotides matching TRBD1. Trimming took 6 bases from V and 5 from J; bases not matched to a gene: 12. This CDR3 is built from 15 residues. CDR1 and CDR2 from the germline V gene are LNHDA and SQIVND (reference sequence). CDR3 residues: CASSQQGNGITEAFF. The DNA of the CDR3 is TGTGCCAGTAGCCAACAGGGGAATGGTATAACTGAAGCTTTCTTT.

The chain uses TRBV18 and TRBJ1-4; D is unclear. CDR3 length: 16 amino acids. V shed 4 bases and J shed 0 bases, with 12 bases lying between them. Germline V lookup: CDR1 KGHSH, CDR2 LQKENI. The CDR3 DNA reads TGTGCCAGCTCACTGATGGACGCTGCAACTAATGAAAAACTGTTTTTT. Residues: CASSLMDAATNEKLFF.

This clone was detected only once. The chain employs TRBV6-6 and TRBJ1-3; D may be TRBD1 (5 bases). The CDR3 has 15 residues. Trimming pared 7 bases from V and 5 bases from J, leaving 18 bases between. Germline V gene data show CDR1 as MNHNY and CDR2 as SVGAGI (reference sequence). The CDR3 loop is CASTTRGRNRNTIYF. For the CDR3, the DNA is TGTGCCAGCACCACGCGGGGACGGAACCGAAACACCATATATTTT.

This chain's CDR3 is CSGGQGAGEKLFF. CDR3 DNA: TGCAGCGGGGGACAGGGGGCAGGTGAAAAACTGTTTTTT. The chain has TRBV29-1 and TRBJ1-4; 12 positions agree with TRBD1. Germline assignment: CDR1 SQVTM and CDR2 ANQGSEA. After removal of 7 bases from V and 7 bases from J, the junction contained 4 bases not matched to a gene. The CDR3 extends over 13 amino acids.

This CDR3 is CARRRRPRDRGYEQYF. CDR3 coding DNA: TGTGCCAGAAGACGGAGACCGCGGGACAGGGGCTACGAGCAGTACTTC. V and J are TRBV5-3 and TRBJ2-7, with 10 positions matching TRBD1. TRBV5-3 is classed as an ORF, of uncertain function. This CDR3 is 16 amino acids long. Germline trimming cut 5 bases from V and 3 bases from J; bases unmatched to any gene: 11.

V is TRBV7-3 and J is TRBJ2-5, with TRBD2 matching 9 bases. After removal of 2 bases from V and 5 bases from J, the junction contained 6 bases not matched to a gene. The V gene's germline CDR1 is SGHTA and CDR2 FQGTGA. The CDR3 is 15 amino acids. The CDR3 region is CASSLRSGSGETQYF. In nucleotides, the CDR3 is TGTGCCAGCAGCTTACGTAGCGGGAGCGGGGAGACCCAGTACTTC. Drawing the rest from reference TRBV7-3 and TRBJ2-5, the complete variable domain is GAGVSQTPSNKVTEKGKYVELRCDPISGHTALYWYRQSLGQGPEFLIYFQGTGAADDSGLPNDRFFAVRPEGSVSTLKIQRTERGDSAVYLCASSLRSGSGETQYFGPGTRLLVL.

V gene TRBV2 combines with J gene TRBJ2-2, with no clear D. The CDR3 consists of 14 residues. Trimming pared 7 bases from V and 6 bases from J, leaving 15 bases between. The germline V gene has CDR1 SNHLY and CDR2 FYNNEI. The CDR3 here is CASISHTRAGELFF. The CDR3 DNA sequence: TGTGCCAGCATAAGCCACACTCGGGCCGGGGAGCTGTTTTTT.

J is TRBJ2-3 and V is TRBV5-4; D is uncertain. Germline V gene data show CDR1 as SGHNT and CDR2 as YYREEE (reference sequence). The CDR3 has 13 amino acids. Trimming stripped 4 bases from V and 2 bases from J, with 8 bases between. DNA for the CDR3: TGTGCCAGCAGCCGGAAGTACACAGATACGCAGTATTTT. It is translated as CASSRKYTDTQYF.

The chain carries TRBV12-5 and TRBJ2-1; perhaps D is TRBD1 or TRBD2 (5 bases each). The CDR3 contains 14 residues. Germline V gene sequence: CDR1 LGHNT, CDR2 FRNRAP. V lost 1 base and J lost 4, with 8 bases in between. CDR3 residues: CASGLGDGYNEQFF. The DNA of the CDR3 is TGTGCTAGTGGTTTGGGGGACGGGTACAATGAGCAGTTCTTC.

In this sample, this clone turned up a few times. In DNA form, the CDR3 reads TGTGCCAGCAGTGAAGGTCTCACAGGGTTCAATGGCTACACCTTC. As protein: CASSEGLTGFNGYTF. The chain recombines TRBV6-1 with TRBJ1-2; TRBD1 is a possible D gene (6 bases). The V end lost 1 base, the J end lost 6 bases, and 15 bases lay between the germline ends. The germline V gene encodes CDR1 MNHNS and CDR2 SASEGT. The CDR3 is 15 amino acids.

The rearrangement uses TRBV19 and TRBJ1-1; TRBD1 aligns across 11 bases. Germline V CDR1 and CDR2: LNHDA, SQIVND (reference sequence). The CDR3 extends over 15 amino acids. V shed 5 bases and J 8 bases; nucleotides not matched to a gene: 10. CDR3 residues: CASSFVRTGGAEAFF. As DNA, the CDR3 is TGTGCCAGTAGTTTCGTAAGGACAGGGGGCGCCGAAGCTTTCTTT. Full variable domain (outside the CDR3, taken from reference TRBV19 and TRBJ1-1): DGGITQSPKYLFRKEGQNVTLSCEQNLNHDAMYWYRQDPGQGLRLIYYSQIVNDFQKGDIAEGYSVSREKKESFPLTVTSAQKNPTAFYLCASSFVRTGGAEAFFGQGTRLTVV.

This sequence joins TRBV2 and TRBJ1-6, with a tentative D call TRBD1 (5 bases). Germline values: CDR1 SNHLY, CDR2 FYNNEI. V lost 7 bases, J lost 0 bases, and 13 bases lay in between. This CDR3 has 16 residues. CDR3 DNA sequence: TGTGCCAGCACCAGGGATGAAGGCTCCTATAATTCACCCCTCCACTTT. This gives the protein CASTRDEGSYNSPLHF.